This passage covers 14 T cell receptor beta chains from one sample sequenced in a study of blood T cell repertoires in COVID-19 (dated by TCRdb to 2018 to 2021). The library was prepared using the immunoSEQ multiplex PCR assay. Entries here come from immuneACCESS through TCRdb and include only in-frame sequences with V and J called. Some clones fail to appear in such tables; in the studies checked, an unresolved V gene covers under half of the shortfall, and the cause of the remainder is unknown. In this sample the table shows 140,000 or so clones, approximately 89% of which occur a single time. The ten largest clones capture roughly 10% of the sample. The sequenced sample consisted of peripheral blood. The receptor source for this set is a man aged 60 to 75 with active or convalescent COVID-19.

V and J are TRBV28 and TRBJ2-7; D is possibly TRBD1 (5 bases). CDR1 is MDHEN and CDR2 is SYDVKM in the germline V gene. There are 12 residues in the CDR3. V gave up 0 bases and J gave up 8 bases, with 8 bases separating them. CDR3 sequence: CASSLWQGKQYF. The CDR3 DNA reads as TGTGCCAGCAGTTTATGGCAGGGTAAGCAGTACTTC. Complete variable domain (other parts from reference TRBV28 and TRBJ2-7): DVKVTQSSRYLVKRTGEKVFLECVQDMDHENMFWYRQDPGLGLRLIYFSYDVKMKEKGDIPEGYSVSREKKERFSLILESASTNQTSMYLCASSLWQGKQYFGPGTRLTVT.

This clone was seen a single time. The CDR3 DNA is TGTGCCATCAGTACGGACAGGGTAGAGACCCAGTACTTC. Amino acid sequence: CAISTDRVETQYF. The chain combines TRBV10-3 with TRBJ2-5; 8 bases align to TRBD1. The CDR3 has 13 amino acids. CDR1 and CDR2 (germline): ENHRY, SYGVKD. Unmatched junction bases numbered 3, after V lost 5 bases and J lost 4 bases.

The rearrangement links TRBV4-2 to TRBJ2-4; TRBD2 aligns across 11 bases. V shed 1 base and J 0 bases; nucleotides not matched to a gene: 8. The CDR3 length is 19 residues. The germline gives CDR1 LGHNA, CDR2 YNFKEQ. The CDR3 is CASSQGRTSGLLAKNIQYF. In DNA, the CDR3 is TGTGCCAGCAGCCAAGGGAGGACTAGCGGGCTACTAGCCAAAAACATTCAGTACTTC.

The rearrangement links TRBV7-2 to TRBJ2-1; 11 bases line up with TRBD1. The CDR3 is made up of 15 amino acids. The V and J ends lost 5 bases and 3 bases, in that order; junction bases with no gene match: 3. CDR1 is SGHTA and CDR2 is FQGNSA in the germline V gene. The CDR3 loop reads CASSPDRGLYNEQFF. The CDR3 DNA is TGTGCCAGCAGCCCGGACAGGGGGCTCTACAATGAGCAGTTCTTC.

The rearrangement links TRBV6-5 to TRBJ2-7; D remains unclear. The length of the CDR3 is 14 residues. The V end was cut by 6 bases, the J end by 1 base, with 13 bases between. Germline V gene lookup returns CDR1 MNHEY and CDR2 SVGAGI. CDR3 DNA sequence: TGTGCCAGCAGCTACGATATCCAGTCCTACGAGCAGTACTTC. It is translated as CASSYDIQSYEQYF.

This clone has just a few counts. This chain links TRBV19 with TRBJ1-4; a possible D gene is TRBD1 (6 bases). Germline CDR1 and CDR2: LNHDA and SQIVND (reference sequence). This CDR3 region has 14 residues. Trimming pared 4 bases from V and 6 bases from J, leaving 12 bases between. The CDR3 DNA is TGTGCCAGTAGTACAGGGGCTTCGGATGAAAAACTGTTTTTT. Translated: CASSTGASDEKLFF.

A remark on this clone: The identical CDR3 is also encoded by other nucleotide sequences in the sample. The V and J genes are TRBV6-5 and TRBJ1-5; a weak D match, TRBD1 (6 bases). Trimming took 5 bases from V and 3 from J, leaving 11 bases between them. The CDR3 covers 14 residues. CDR1 and CDR2 (germline): MNHEY, SVGAGI. CDR3 bases: TGTGCCAGCAGTCCACAGGGTAACAATCAGCCCCAGCATTTT. Residues: CASSPQGNNQPQHF.

The CDR3 sequence: CASTFQGGTEAFF. The CDR3 DNA reads TGTGCCAGCACCTTCCAAGGGGGCACTGAAGCTTTCTTT. The J gene is TRBJ1-1, the V gene TRBV28, with D possibly matching TRBD1 (6 bases). V was cut by 7 bases and J by 4 bases, with 13 bases left in between. CDR3 size: 13 residues. Looked up from germline, CDR1 is MDHEN and CDR2 is SYDVKM.

This chain joins TRBV13 and TRBJ2-7; 8 bases line up with TRBD2. This CDR3 has 14 amino acids. The trim removed 5 bases at V and 4 bases at J, leaving 7 bases unmatched. The germline CDR1 and CDR2 sequences are PRHDT and FYEKMQ (reference sequence). The CDR3 loop reads CASSAGTRGYEQYF. CDR3 bases: TGTGCCAGCAGCGCCGGGACTAGGGGATACGAGCAGTACTTC.

CDR3 sequence: CASSWPGDNSYEQYF. The CDR3 DNA follows: TGTGCCAGCAGTTGGCCCGGGGACAACTCCTACGAGCAGTACTTC. The V call is TRBV28, the J call TRBJ2-7; a possible D gene is TRBD1 (6 bases). V lost 4 bases to trimming and J lost 0 bases, with 13 bases between them. The germline V gene has CDR1 MDHEN and CDR2 SYDVKM. This CDR3 is 15 amino acids long.

This rearrangement joins TRBV6-2 or TRBV6-3 to TRBJ2-7; D remains unclear. The V gene's germline CDR1 is MNHEY and CDR2 SVGEGT. Trimming stripped 5 bases from V and 2 bases from J, with 13 bases between. This CDR3 spans 14 amino acids. CDR3 nucleotide sequence: TGTGCCAGCAGTCAAACCGGGTCAACCTACGAGCAGTACTTC. Translating it yields CASSQTGSTYEQYF.

The chain employs TRBV6-5 and TRBJ1-5, with TRBD1 matching 10 bases. V shed 6 bases, J shed 7 bases, and the junction held 9 bases outside the gene matches. The CDR3 length is 15 residues. Germline CDR1 and CDR2: MNHEY and SVGAGI. CDR3 coding DNA: TGTGCCAGCAGAAACAGGGGACAGGGGCTCCAGCCCCAGCATTTT. As protein: CASRNRGQGLQPQHF.

This chain connects TRBV5-1 to TRBJ1-2; the match to TRBD1 covers 8 bases. V lost 3 bases and J lost 1; bases outside the gene matches: 2. Looked up from germline, CDR1 is SGHRS and CDR2 is YFSETQ. The CDR3 is 14 amino acids. The CDR3 DNA reads TGCGCCAGCAGCTCCGGACAGGGTAACTATGGCTACACCTTC. This encodes CASSSGQGNYGYTF.

V is TRBV28 and J is TRBJ1-5; TRBD1 matches at 8 bases. This CDR3 contains 17 residues. V trimming: 1 base; J trimming: 0 bases; junction bases outside the gene matches: 5. The V gene's germline CDR1 is MDHEN and CDR2 SYDVKM. The CDR3 nucleotides read TGTGCCAGCAGTTTATTTGCAGGGGGCCATAGCAATCAGCCCCAGCATTTT. Translating gives CASSLFAGGHSNQPQHF.